The 9 T cell receptor beta chains in this list originate from one sample, sequenced in a study of CD8 T cells in Susac syndrome. Reverse transcription of roughly 0.45 to 1 ug RNA was carried out with random hexamers. MiXCR was run by TCRdb on the immunoSEQ multiplex PCR reads, yielding one entry per CDR3 protein. The sample holds 150,000 or so distinct CDR3 sequences, around 94% seen once. The sample taken for sequencing was CD4+ T cells from PBMCs. All receptors derive from a human donor in good health.

The chain joins TRBV29-1 to TRBJ1-1; possible D gene TRBD1, 5 bases. CDR3 size: 12 residues. Trimming left V 5 bases short and J 5 bases short, with 12 bases between. The germline CDR1 and CDR2 sequences are SQVTM and ANQGSEA. The CDR3 DNA is TGCAGCGTTAACCCGGGGGGGACTGAAGCTTTCTTT. Translation gives CSVNPGGTEAFF.

The chain combines TRBV6-5 with TRBJ2-7, with a possible D match to TRBD1 (6 bases). Trimming cost V 3 bases and J 10 bases, with 13 bases left between them. This CDR3 contains 12 residues. Germline V gene lookup returns CDR1 MNHEY and CDR2 SVGAGI. CDR3 region: CASSYRQGQQYF. Here the CDR3 DNA reads TGTGCCAGCAGTTATAGGCAGGGACAACAGTACTTC.

The gene calls are TRBV13 and TRBJ2-2; D unresolved. V was cut by 3 bases and J by 6 bases, with 5 bases left in between. This CDR3 has 12 residues. CDR1 and CDR2 from the germline V gene are PRHDT and FYEKMQ (reference sequence). CDR3 residues: CASSFTSGELFF. The CDR3 nucleotides are TGTGCCAGCAGCTTTACGTCCGGGGAGCTGTTTTTT.

The chain links TRBV12-3 or TRBV12-4 to TRBJ1-1, with D perhaps matching TRBD1 (5 bases). V dropped 3 bases and J dropped 2 bases, with 10 bases sitting between them. The CDR3 is made up of 14 amino acids. CDR3 amino acids: CASSFVGVNTEAFF. CDR3 nucleotide sequence: TGTGCCAGCAGTTTTGTGGGGGTTAACACTGAAGCTTTCTTT.

The gene calls are TRBV20-1 and TRBJ1-1; tentative D call: TRBD1 (5 bases). The length of the CDR3 is 13 residues. Trimming left V 2 bases short and J 2 bases short, with 9 bases between. Germline V gives CDR1 DFQATT, CDR2 SNEGSKA (reference sequence). CDR3 sequence: CSARRQINTEAFF. The CDR3, as DNA: TGCAGTGCTAGAAGACAGATTAACACTGAAGCTTTCTTT.

This chain links TRBV20-1 with TRBJ2-1; 10 bases align to TRBD2. The CDR3 extends over 13 amino acids. V lost 6 bases, J lost 6 bases, and 5 bases stayed unmatched. CDR1 and CDR2 from the germline V gene are DFQATT and SNEGSKA (reference sequence). The CDR3 nucleotides read TGCAGTGCGAAGCGGGGGGGAGGCAATGAGCAGTTCTTC. This sequence encodes CSAKRGGGNEQFF.

V gene TRBV20-1 combines with J gene TRBJ2-5; the D is unclear. Germline lookup yields CDR1 DFQATT and CDR2 SNEGSKA (reference sequence). This CDR3 region has 15 residues. Trimming left V 1 base short and J 0 bases short, with 12 bases between. The CDR3, as DNA: TGCAGTGCTAGAGCTCCAGGAATGTACCAAGAGACCCAGTACTTC. It codes for CSARAPGMYQETQYF.

This sequence joins TRBV6-5 and TRBJ2-5; 10 nucleotides align to TRBD2. From germline, CDR1 is MNHEY and CDR2 SVGAGI. The V and J ends lost 0 bases and 2 bases, in that order; junction bases with no gene match: 0. The CDR3 has 15 residues. CDR3 amino acids: CASSYSSGGQETQYF. For the CDR3, the DNA is TGTGCCAGCAGTTACTCTAGCGGGGGGCAAGAGACCCAGTACTTC.

This chain links TRBV9 with TRBJ1-1; D gene ambiguous. Germline CDR1 and CDR2: SGDLS and YYNGEE. The CDR3 runs 14 residues. Trimming cost V 2 bases and J 1 base, with 9 bases left between them. The CDR3 nucleotides read TGTGCCAGCAGCGTTCGGACGGAGAACACTGAAGCTTTCTTT. It encodes CASSVRTENTEAFF.